The rows below give T cell receptor beta chains drawn from one sample of a study of shared clonotypes between healthy human individuals. The data were produced by immunoSEQ multiplex PCR, yet TCRdb's version contains in-frame clones alone and is incomplete. Here the sample spans some 1,900,000 clones, roughly 94% being singletons. Sequences were obtained from naive CD8+ T cells sorted from blood. The source of these receptors is a man between 18 and 35 years old in good health. CDR3s include the opening cysteine and the closing phenylalanine or tryptophan. The D gene is left open where the match is weak. Rows give clone size only sometimes, using once, few, many, or a class for an expanded clone.

TRBV2	-	TRBJ1-2	once	TGTGCCAGCCTCCAGGTCTATGGCTACACCTTC	CASLQVYGYTF
TRBV6-1	-	TRBJ2-2	-	TGTGCCAGCAGTGATCCCCTCGCCCGAGGAACGAACACCGGGGAGCTGTTTTTT	CASSDPLARGTNTGELFF
TRBV30	-	TRBJ1-2	-	TGTGCCTGGACAGGCTGGGCCTACTATGGCTACACCTTC	CAWTGWAYYGYTF
TRBV6-1	-	TRBJ2-7	once	TGTGCCAGCTCCTACCGGACCAAATACGAGCAGTACTTC	CASSYRTKYEQYF
TRBV5-1	-	TRBJ1-6	-	TGCGCCAGCAGCTTGGACCGAGGGGTTGGCTCACCCCTCCACTTT	CASSLDRGVGSPLHF
TRBV6-1	-	TRBJ1-5	-	TGTGCCAGCAGTGAATTAGGGTTAGGTCAGCCCCAGCATTTT	CASSELGLGQPQHF
TRBV20-1	-	TRBJ2-7	-	TGCAGTGCCACCATGGGAGGCGAGCAGTACTTC	CSATMGGEQYF
TRBV2	-	TRBJ2-7	-	TGTGCCAGCAGGGGCTCTGGGTCCCTCGAGCAGTACTTC	CASRGSGSLEQYF
TRBV4-1	-	TRBJ2-1	-	TGCGCCAGCAGCCGTCAACAGGGCGCCTACAATGAGCAGTTCTTC	CASSRQQGAYNEQFF
TRBV6-5	-	TRBJ2-7	-	TGTGCCAGCAGTTACTCGATTGGCCAGCGGCCCTACGAGCAGTACTTC	CASSYSIGQRPYEQYF
TRBV28	-	TRBJ1-1	few	TGTGCCAGCAGTAGACCAGACACTGAAGCTTTCTTT	CASSRPDTEAFF
TRBV7-9	-	TRBJ1-2	-	TGTGCCAGCAGCCTGGACCACGGGACAAACTATGGCTACACCTTC	CASSLDHGTNYGYTF
TRBV30	TRBD1	TRBJ2-2	-	TGTGCCTCACAGGGGTGGGACACCGGGGAGCTGTTTTTT	CASQGWDTGELFF
TRBV27	-	TRBJ1-1	-	TGTGCCAGCAGTTTCAGACAGATCTCTAGCACTGAAGCTTTCTTT	CASSFRQISSTEAFF
TRBV6-4	TRBD2	TRBJ2-3	-	TGTGCCAGCAGTGACGAAGCGGGAGGGTATTTAGATACGCAGTATTTT	CASSDEAGGYLDTQYF
TRBV19	TRBD1	TRBJ1-2	-	TGTGCCAGTAGTATGGCGGGACAGAGTAACTATGGCTACACCTTC	CASSMAGQSNYGYTF
TRBV28	-	TRBJ1-2	-	TGTGCCAGCACCCCCCAGGTGGTAGCTAACTATGGCTACACCTTC	CASTPQVVANYGYTF
TRBV11-2	TRBD1	TRBJ2-7	-	TGTGCCAGCAGCTGGGGACAGGGGGCGTCATTTGAGCAGTACTTC	CASSWGQGASFEQYF
TRBV30	-	TRBJ1-6	-	TGTGCCTGGAGTGTAAACAGGGACTCACCCCTCCACTTT	CAWSVNRDSPLHF
TRBV10-3	-	TRBJ2-7	-	TGTGCCATCAGTGAGTCAGGGGGTCCCTACGAGCAGTACTTC	CAISESGGPYEQYF
TRBV2	TRBD2	TRBJ2-3	-	TGTGCCTCCCAACCCCAGCGGGGGGCGGGCACAGATACGCAGTATTTT	CASQPQRGAGTDTQYF
TRBV7-9	TRBD2	TRBJ2-1	-	TGTGCCAGCAGCTTCCCGAGGGCTAGCGGGAGTCAAGATGAGCAGTTCTTC	CASSFPRASGSQDEQFF
TRBV2	-	TRBJ2-7	-	TGTGCCAGCAGTGTGGGACTTTCCTACGAGCAGTACTTC	CASSVGLSYEQYF
TRBV7-6	-	TRBJ1-4	once	TGTGCCAGCAGCTTAGCGCAGGGACCCGAAAAACTGTTTTTT	CASSLAQGPEKLFF
TRBV30	-	TRBJ2-2	-	TGTGCCTGGAGCGGGGGCCCCACCGGGGAGCTGTTTTTT	CAWSGGPTGELFF
TRBV5-6	-	TRBJ1-2	once	TGTGCCAGCAGCTTGCCATCAGGAGTCGTCCGCTATGGCTACACCTTC	CASSLPSGVVRYGYTF
TRBV27	TRBD1	TRBJ2-3	-	TGTGCCACCATGGGACAGGGGGATGCAGATACGCAGTATTTT	CATMGQGDADTQYF
TRBV9	TRBD2	TRBJ2-5	-	TGTGCCAGCAGCGGTAGCGGGAGAGTAGAGACCCAGTACTTC	CASSGSGRVETQYF
TRBV6-5	-	TRBJ1-2	once	TGTGCCAGCAGTGATTGGACGGAAAACTATGGCTACACCTTC	CASSDWTENYGYTF